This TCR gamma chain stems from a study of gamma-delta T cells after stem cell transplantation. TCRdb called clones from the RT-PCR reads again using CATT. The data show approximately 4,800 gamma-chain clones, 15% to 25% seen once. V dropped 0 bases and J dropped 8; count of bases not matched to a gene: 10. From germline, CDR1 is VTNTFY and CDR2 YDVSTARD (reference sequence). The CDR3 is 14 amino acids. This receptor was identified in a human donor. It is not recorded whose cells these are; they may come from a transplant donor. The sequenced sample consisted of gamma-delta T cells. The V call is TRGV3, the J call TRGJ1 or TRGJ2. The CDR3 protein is CATWDRLGDDKKLF. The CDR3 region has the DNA TGTGCCACCTGGGACAGGCTTGGTGATGATAAGAAACTCTTT.